The entry that follows covers one T cell receptor (beta chain) sequence. The entry originates in a study of blood T cell repertoires in COVID-19. At the level of the study: There were acute and convalescent COVID-19 samples, and they came from the United States, Italy and Spain.

Measured with immunoSEQ multiplex PCR; TCRdb has only the in-frame clones, and not every one. The sample lists tens of thousands of clones, about 81% occurring once. Germline V lookup: CDR1 SGHTA, CDR2 FQGNSA. Unmatched junction bases numbered 2, after V lost 1 base and J lost 2 bases. The CDR3 consists of 14 residues. Sequencing was carried out using peripheral blood. The chain couples TRBV7-2 to TRBJ2-7, with 7 nucleotides matching TRBD1. This TCR came from a man between 60 and 75 years old with COVID-19, enrolled during active disease. The CDR3, as DNA: TGTGCCAGCAGCTTAGTAACAGGGGCCTACGAGCAGTACTTC. This encodes CASSLVTGAYEQYF.